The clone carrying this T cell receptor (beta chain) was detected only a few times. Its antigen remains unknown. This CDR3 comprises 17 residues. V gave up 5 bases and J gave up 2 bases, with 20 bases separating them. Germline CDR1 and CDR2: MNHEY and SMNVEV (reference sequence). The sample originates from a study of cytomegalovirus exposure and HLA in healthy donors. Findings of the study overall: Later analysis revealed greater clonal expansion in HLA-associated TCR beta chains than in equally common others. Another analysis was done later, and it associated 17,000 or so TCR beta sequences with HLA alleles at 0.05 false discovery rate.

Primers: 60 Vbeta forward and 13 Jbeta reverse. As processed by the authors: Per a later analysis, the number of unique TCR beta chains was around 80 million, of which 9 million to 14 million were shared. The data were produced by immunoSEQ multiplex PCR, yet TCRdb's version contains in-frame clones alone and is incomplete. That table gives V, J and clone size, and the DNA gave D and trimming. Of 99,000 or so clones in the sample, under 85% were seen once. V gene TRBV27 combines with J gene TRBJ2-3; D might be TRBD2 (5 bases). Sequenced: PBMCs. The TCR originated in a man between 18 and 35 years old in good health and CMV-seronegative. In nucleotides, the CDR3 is TGTGCCAGCAGTCGATCGGACTTCGGGATCGTCACAGATACGCAGTATTTT. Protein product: CASSRSDFGIVTDTQYF.